This T cell receptor (beta chain) was recovered during a study of cytomegalovirus exposure and HLA in healthy donors. It was with 60 Vbeta and 13 Jbeta primers that the PCR ran. Repertoires were generated with immunoSEQ multiplex PCR, while TCRdb's copy carries only in-frame clones and drops some. Seen here are some 170,000 clones, roughly 80% observed once, and the top ten hold less than 3.5%. Trimming stripped 1 base from V and 5 bases from J, with 11 bases between. Germline values: CDR1 SGHVS, CDR2 FNYEAQ. CDR3 length: 15 residues. Whole-study results and caveats: It emerged from a later analysis that several of the most significant clusters appeared to be linked to common viral pathogens. There were some V segments, including TRBV6-2 and TRBV6-3, excluded as indistinguishable. V- and J-gene trimming in TCR beta was tied to a missense DCLRE1C variant by an analysis performed later.

As regards this clone: The antigen remains unidentified.

The J gene is TRBJ2-2, the V gene TRBV7-6; D may be TRBD1 (6 bases). Sequencing input: PBMCs. This clonotype originated in a female donor in good health and CMV-seronegative. The CDR3 here is CASSLGAGATGELFF. The DNA of the CDR3 is TGTGCCAGCAGCTTAGGGGCAGGGGCTACCGGGGAGCTGTTTTTT.